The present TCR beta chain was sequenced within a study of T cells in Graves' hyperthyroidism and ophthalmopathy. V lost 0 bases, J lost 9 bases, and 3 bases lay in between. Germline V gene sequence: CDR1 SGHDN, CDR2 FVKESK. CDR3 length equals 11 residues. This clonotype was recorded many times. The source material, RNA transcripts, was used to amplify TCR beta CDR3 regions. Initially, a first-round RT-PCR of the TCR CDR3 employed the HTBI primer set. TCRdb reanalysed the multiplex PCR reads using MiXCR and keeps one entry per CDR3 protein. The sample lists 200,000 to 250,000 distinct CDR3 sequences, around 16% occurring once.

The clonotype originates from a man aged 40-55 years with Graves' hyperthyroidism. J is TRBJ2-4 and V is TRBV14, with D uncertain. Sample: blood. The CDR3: CASSQETIQYF. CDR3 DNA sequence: TGTGCCAGCAGCCAAGAGACCATTCAGTACTTC.